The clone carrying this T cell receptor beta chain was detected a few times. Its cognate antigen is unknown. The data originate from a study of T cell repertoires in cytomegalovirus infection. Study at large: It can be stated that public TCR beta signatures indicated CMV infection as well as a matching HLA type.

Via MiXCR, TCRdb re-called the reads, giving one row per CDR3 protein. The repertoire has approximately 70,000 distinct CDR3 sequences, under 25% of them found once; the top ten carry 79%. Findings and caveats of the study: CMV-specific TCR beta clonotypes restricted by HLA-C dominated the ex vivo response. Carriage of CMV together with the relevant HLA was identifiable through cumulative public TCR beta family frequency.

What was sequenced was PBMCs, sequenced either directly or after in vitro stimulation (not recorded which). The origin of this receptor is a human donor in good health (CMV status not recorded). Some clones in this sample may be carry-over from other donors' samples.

The CDR3 DNA sequence: TGCGCCAGCAGCCCTCGCCTTAGCGGGAGTCTCCACAATGAGCAGTTCTTC. Protein sequence: CASSPRLSGSLHNEQFF. V usage is TRBV4-3 and J usage is TRBJ2-1; 9 bases are shared with TRBD2. Germline V lookup: CDR1 LGHNA, CDR2 YSLEER. Unmatched junction bases numbered 12, after V lost 4 bases and J lost 5 bases. The length of the CDR3 is 17 residues.